What follows is one TCR beta chain and its context. Its antigen is still unknown. Repertoires were generated with immunoSEQ multiplex PCR, while TCRdb's copy carries only in-frame clones and drops some. The table lists tens of thousands of clones, about 96% of them singletons. The CDR3 runs 16 residues. The germline V gene has CDR1 GTSNPN and CDR2 SVGIG (reference sequence). V was shortened by 3 bases and J by 6 bases, with 21 bases between the two germline ends. The entry originates in a study of T cells in tuberculosis. Whole-study findings and limits: Active tuberculosis alpha repertoires lay closer to GMM-specific TCRs than controls'.

Tuberculin skin test and IGRA determined adolescents' latent tuberculosis status at entry. This rearrangement joins TRBV30 to TRBJ2-1, with TRBD1 as a possible D gene (5 bases). Sequenced sample: PBMCs. The sequence derives from a donor aged 10-35 years with latent tuberculosis or without tuberculosis infection. The chain's CDR3 is CAWSEQAGPPPNEQFF. DNA of the CDR3: TGTGCCTGGAGCGAACAGGCCGGGCCTCCCCCCAATGAGCAGTTCTTC.